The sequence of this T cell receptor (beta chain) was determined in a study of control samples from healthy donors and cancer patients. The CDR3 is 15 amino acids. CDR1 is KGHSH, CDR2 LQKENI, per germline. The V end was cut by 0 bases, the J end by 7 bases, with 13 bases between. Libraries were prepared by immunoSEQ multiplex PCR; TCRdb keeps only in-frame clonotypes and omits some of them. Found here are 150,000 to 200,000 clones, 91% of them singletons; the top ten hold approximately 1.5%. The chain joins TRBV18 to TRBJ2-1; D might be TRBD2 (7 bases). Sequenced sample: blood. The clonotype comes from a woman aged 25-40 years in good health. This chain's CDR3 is CASSPPGGPSNEQFF. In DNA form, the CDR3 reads TGTGCCAGCTCACCACCGGGGGGGCCTTCAAATGAGCAGTTCTTC.